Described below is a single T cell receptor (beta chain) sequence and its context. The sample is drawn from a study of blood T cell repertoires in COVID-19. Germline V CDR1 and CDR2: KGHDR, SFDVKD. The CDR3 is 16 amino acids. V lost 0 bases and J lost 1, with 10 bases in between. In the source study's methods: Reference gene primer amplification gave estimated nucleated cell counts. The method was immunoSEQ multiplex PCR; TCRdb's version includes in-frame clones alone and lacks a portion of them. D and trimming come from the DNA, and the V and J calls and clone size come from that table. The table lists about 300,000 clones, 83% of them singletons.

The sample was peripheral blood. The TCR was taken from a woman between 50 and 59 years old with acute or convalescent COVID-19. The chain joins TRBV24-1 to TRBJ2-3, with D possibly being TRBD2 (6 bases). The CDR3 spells CATSDLSPGGTDTQYF. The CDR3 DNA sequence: TGTGCCACCAGTGATTTGTCTCCGGGAGGCACAGATACGCAGTATTTT.